This T cell receptor (beta chain) is from a study of blood T cell repertoires in COVID-19. Study-level information: Both acute and convalescent COVID-19 samples were obtained from the United States, Italy and Spain.

CDR1 is SGHTA and CDR2 is FQGTGA in the germline V gene. The CDR3 is made up of 12 amino acids. With 1 base removed from V and 9 bases from J, the gap between germline ends came to 7 bases. In the original workflow: Amplification from reference gene primers served as the basis for estimated nucleated cell counts. Using immunoSEQ multiplex PCR, the repertoire was profiled, and TCRdb retains in-frame clones only, with some absent. V and J calls and clone size are given by that table; D and trimming were obtained from the DNA. The data show a few hundred thousand clones, around 88% seen once. Details on this clone: Other DNA sequences in this specimen translate into the identical CDR3.

This chain joins TRBV7-3 and TRBJ2-1; D gene unclear. The receptor's source is an elderly man with acute or convalescent COVID-19. The sample consisted of peripheral blood. The chain's CDR3 is CASSLSGGEQFF. CDR3 bases: TGTGCCAGCAGCTTAAGTGGCGGTGAGCAGTTCTTC.